This T cell receptor (beta chain) was recorded in a study of Ad26.COV2.S vaccination and SARS-CoV-2 variants. The treatment denotes: some 20 received Ad26.COV2.S at low or high dose, single or two shots; 5 received placebo; per-sample allocation not given. It was on day 63 after the first vaccine or placebo injection that samples were taken. Comments on this clone: Its antigen is still unknown.

Repertoires were generated with immunoSEQ multiplex PCR, while TCRdb's copy carries only in-frame clones and drops some. The top ten clones hold roughly 3.3% of a sample with some 350,000 clones, 70% to 90% of them seen once. Study results and limitations: Placebo recipients trailed vaccine recipients in spike-specific TCR breadth. Using TCR breadth and depth analyses may have led to underestimated total T cell responses. Vaccine and placebo groups showed comparable non-spike TCR breadth.

With 3 bases removed from V and 2 bases from J, the gap between germline ends came to 8 bases. There are 13 residues in the CDR3. CDR1 is MNHEY, CDR2 SMNVEV, per germline (reference sequence). The sample consisted of peripheral blood, taken in a trial of Ad26.COV2.S vaccine versus placebo. The sequence was obtained from a person aged 18-65 years who received the Ad26.COV2.S COVID-19 vaccine or a placebo. The J gene is TRBJ2-7, the V gene TRBV27; D remains unclear. CDR3 coding DNA: TGTGCCAGCAGTTTCTCGGTGCCCTACGAGCAGTACTTC. Translated, it gives CASSFSVPYEQYF.